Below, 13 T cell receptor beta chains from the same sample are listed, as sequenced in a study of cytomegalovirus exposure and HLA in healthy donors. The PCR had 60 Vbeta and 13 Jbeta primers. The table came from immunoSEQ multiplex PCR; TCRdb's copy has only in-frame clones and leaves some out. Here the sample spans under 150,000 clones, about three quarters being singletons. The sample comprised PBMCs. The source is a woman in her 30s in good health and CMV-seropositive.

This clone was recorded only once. CDR3 loop: CASSFAGGPDEQFF. The CDR3 DNA sequence: TGTGCCAGCAGCTTCGCGGGGGGGCCCGATGAGCAGTTCTTC. The V call is TRBV7-2, the J call TRBJ2-1; 9 nucleotides agree with TRBD2. Germline values: CDR1 SGHTA, CDR2 FQGNSA. V lost 3 bases to trimming and J lost 8 bases; unmatched junction nucleotides: 5. This CDR3 region has 14 residues.

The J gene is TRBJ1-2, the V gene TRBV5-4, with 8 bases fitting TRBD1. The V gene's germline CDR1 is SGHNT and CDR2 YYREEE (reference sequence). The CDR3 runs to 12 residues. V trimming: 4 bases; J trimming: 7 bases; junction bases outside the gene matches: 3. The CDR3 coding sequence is TGTGCCAGCAGCCCCGGGACAGGTGGCTACACCTTC. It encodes CASSPGTGGYTF.

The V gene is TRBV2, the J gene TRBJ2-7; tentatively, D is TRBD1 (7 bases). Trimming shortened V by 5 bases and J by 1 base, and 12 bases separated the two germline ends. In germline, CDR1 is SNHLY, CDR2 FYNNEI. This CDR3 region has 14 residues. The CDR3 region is CASSRQGGSYEQYF. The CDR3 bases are TGTGCCAGCAGTCGGCAGGGGGGATCCTACGAGCAGTACTTC.

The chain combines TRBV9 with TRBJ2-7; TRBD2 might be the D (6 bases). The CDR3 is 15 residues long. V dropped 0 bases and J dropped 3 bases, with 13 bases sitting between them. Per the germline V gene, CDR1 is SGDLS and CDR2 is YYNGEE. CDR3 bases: TGTGCCAGCAGCGTAGGGTGGGGGACTCACTACGAGCAGTACTTC. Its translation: CASSVGWGTHYEQYF.

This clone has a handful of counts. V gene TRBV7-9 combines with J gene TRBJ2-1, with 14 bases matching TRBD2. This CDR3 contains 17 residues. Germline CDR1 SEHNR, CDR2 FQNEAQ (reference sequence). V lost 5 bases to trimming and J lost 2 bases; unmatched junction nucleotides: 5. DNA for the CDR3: TGTGCCAGCAGCCGAAGACTAGCGGGGGGGACCTACAATGAGCAGTTCTTC. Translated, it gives CASSRRLAGGTYNEQFF.

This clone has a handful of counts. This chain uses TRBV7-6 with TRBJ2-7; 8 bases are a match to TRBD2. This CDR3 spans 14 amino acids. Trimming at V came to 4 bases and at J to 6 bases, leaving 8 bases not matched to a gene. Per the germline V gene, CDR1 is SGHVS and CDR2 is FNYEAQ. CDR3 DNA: TGTGCCAGCAGCTCCCTAGGGAGCGGGGGCGAGCAGTACTTC. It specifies CASSSLGSGGEQYF.

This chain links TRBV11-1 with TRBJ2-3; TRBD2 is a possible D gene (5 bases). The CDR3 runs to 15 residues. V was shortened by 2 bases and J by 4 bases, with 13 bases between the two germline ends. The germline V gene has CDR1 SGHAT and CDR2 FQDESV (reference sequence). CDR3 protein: CASSLRGQGSDTQYF. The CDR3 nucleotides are TGTGCCAGCAGCTTACGGGGTCAAGGTTCAGATACGCAGTATTTT.

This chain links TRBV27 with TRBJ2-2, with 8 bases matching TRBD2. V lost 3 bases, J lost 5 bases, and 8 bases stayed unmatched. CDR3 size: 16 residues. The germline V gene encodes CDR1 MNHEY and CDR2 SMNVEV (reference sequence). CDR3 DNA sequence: TGTGCCAGCAGTTTGGTCCCGGGGGGGCTTACCGGGGAGCTGTTTTTT. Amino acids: CASSLVPGGLTGELFF.

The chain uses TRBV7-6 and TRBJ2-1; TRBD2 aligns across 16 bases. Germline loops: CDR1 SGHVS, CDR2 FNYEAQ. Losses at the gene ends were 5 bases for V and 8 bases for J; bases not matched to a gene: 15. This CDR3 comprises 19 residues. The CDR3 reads CASSPNPGLAGGLGYEQFF. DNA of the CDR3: TGTGCCAGCAGCCCAAACCCGGGACTAGCGGGGGGGCTTGGTTATGAGCAGTTCTTC.

In DNA form, the CDR3 reads TGTGCCAGCAGGCCGGGACAGGGAAGTGCTGAAGCTTTCTTT. This encodes CASRPGQGSAEAFF. The V gene is TRBV6-5, the J gene TRBJ1-1, with 9 bases that match TRBD1. V was pared by 6 bases and J by 6 bases, with 8 bases of the junction left unmatched. The germline V gene has CDR1 MNHEY and CDR2 SVGAGI. The CDR3 has 14 amino acids.

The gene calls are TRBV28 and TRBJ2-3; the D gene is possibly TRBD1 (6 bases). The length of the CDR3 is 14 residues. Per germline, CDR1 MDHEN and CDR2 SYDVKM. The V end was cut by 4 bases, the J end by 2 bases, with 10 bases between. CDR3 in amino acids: CASSWTANTDTQYF. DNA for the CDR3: TGTGCCAGCAGTTGGACAGCCAACACAGATACGCAGTATTTT.

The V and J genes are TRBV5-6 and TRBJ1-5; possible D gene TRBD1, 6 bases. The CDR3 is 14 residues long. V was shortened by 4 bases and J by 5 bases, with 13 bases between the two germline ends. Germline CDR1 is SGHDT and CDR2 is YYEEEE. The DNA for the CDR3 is TGTGCCAGCAGCCGGACAGACAGCGATCAGCCCCAGCATTTT. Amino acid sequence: CASSRTDSDQPQHF.

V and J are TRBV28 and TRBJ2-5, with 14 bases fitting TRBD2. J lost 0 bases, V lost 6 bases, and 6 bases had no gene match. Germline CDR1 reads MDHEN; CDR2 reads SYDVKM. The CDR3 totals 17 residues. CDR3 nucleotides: TGTGCCAGCAGCAAGGGACTAGCGGGGGACTACCAAGAGACCCAGTACTTC. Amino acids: CASSKGLAGDYQETQYF.